This T cell receptor beta chain was identified in a study of monozygotic twins with inflammatory bowel disease. Germline CDR1 reads DFQATT; CDR2 reads SNEGSKA (reference sequence). CDR3 length: 18 residues. From the 5' RACE reads, TCRdb lists one entry per CDR3 protein and no DNA. This listing includes 350,000 to 550,000 distinct CDR3 sequences. Sequencing input: blood. The source is a human donor with ulcerative colitis or Crohn's disease, or a healthy co-twin of an affected twin (not recorded which). The rearrangement joins TRBV20-1 to TRBJ2-3; with no DNA, the TCRdb D assignment of TRBD2 cannot be verified. The CDR3 loop is CSARDWGLAGGPTDTQYF.